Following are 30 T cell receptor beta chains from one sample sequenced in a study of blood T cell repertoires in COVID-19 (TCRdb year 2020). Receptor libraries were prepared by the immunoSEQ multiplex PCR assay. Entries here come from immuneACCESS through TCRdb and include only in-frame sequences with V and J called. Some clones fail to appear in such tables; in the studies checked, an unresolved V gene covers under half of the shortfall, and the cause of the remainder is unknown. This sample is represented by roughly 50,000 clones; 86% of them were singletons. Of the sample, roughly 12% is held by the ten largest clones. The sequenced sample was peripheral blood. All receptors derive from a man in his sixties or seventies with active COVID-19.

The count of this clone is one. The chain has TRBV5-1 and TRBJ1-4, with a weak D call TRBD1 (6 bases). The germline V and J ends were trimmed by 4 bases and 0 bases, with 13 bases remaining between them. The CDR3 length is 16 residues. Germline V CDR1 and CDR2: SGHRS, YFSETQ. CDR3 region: CASSTGTPATNEKLFF. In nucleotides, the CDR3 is TGCGCCAGCAGCACGGGGACACCGGCAACTAATGAAAAACTGTTTTTT.

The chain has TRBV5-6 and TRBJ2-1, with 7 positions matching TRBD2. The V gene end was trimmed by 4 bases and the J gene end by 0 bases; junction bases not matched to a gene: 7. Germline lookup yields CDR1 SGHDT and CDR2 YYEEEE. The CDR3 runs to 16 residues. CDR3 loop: CASSPRGGSSYNEQFF. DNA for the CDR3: TGTGCCAGCAGCCCAAGGGGCGGGAGCTCCTACAATGAGCAGTTCTTC.

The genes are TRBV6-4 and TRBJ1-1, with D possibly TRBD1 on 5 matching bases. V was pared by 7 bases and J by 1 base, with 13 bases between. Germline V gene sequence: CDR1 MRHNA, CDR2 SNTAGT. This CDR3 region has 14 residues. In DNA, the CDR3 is TGTGCCAGCAAGGACCGGCAGGGGAACACTGAAGCTTTCTTT. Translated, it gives CASKDRQGNTEAFF.

The CDR3 sequence is CASSPGFTNQPQHF. The CDR3 DNA follows: TGTGCCAGCAGTCCAGGGTTCACCAATCAGCCCCAGCATTTT. The J gene is TRBJ1-5, the V gene TRBV28, with D perhaps TRBD1 (5 bases). Trimming took 5 bases from V and 3 from J, leaving 11 bases between them. Germline CDR1 MDHEN, CDR2 SYDVKM. This CDR3 has 14 amino acids.

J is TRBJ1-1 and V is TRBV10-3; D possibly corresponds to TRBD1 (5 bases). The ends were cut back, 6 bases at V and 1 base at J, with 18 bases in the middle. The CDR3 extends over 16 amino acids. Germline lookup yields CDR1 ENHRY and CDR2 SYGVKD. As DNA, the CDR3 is TGTGCCATCAGGGCTTTGGGTGACAGACCGAACACTGAAGCTTTCTTT. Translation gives CAIRALGDRPNTEAFF.

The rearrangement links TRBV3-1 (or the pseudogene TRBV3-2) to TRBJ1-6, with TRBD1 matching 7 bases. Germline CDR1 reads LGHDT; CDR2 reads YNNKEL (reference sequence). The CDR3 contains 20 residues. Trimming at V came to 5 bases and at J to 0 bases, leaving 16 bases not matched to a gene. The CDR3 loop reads CASSSAPPLRGSSYNSPLHF. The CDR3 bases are TGTGCCAGCAGCTCCGCCCCACCACTCAGGGGGAGCTCCTATAATTCACCCCTCCACTTT.

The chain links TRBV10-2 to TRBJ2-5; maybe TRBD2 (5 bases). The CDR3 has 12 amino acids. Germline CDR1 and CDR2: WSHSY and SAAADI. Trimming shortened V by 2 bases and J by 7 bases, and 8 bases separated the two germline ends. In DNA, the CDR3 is TGCGCCAGCAGTGAGGTTGGAGGGACCCAGTACTTC. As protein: CASSEVGGTQYF.

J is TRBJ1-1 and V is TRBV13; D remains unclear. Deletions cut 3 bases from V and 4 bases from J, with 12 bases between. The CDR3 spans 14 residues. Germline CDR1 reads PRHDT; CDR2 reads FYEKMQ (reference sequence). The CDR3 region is CASSFAGLTTEAFF. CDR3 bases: TGTGCCAGCAGCTTCGCAGGCCTGACCACTGAAGCTTTCTTT.

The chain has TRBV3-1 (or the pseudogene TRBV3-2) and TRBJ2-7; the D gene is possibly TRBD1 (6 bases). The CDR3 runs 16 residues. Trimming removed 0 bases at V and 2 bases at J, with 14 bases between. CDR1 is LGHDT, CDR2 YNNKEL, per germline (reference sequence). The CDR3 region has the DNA TGTGCCAGCAGCCAAGATCTTGGGGGACAACCCTACGAGCAGTACTTC. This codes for CASSQDLGGQPYEQYF.

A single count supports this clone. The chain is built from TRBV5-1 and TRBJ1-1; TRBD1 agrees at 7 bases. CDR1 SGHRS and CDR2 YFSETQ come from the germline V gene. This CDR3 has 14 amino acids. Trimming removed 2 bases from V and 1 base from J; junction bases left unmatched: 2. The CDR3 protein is CASSLQGSNTEAFF. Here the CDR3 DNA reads TGCGCCAGCAGCTTACAGGGGTCGAACACTGAAGCTTTCTTT.

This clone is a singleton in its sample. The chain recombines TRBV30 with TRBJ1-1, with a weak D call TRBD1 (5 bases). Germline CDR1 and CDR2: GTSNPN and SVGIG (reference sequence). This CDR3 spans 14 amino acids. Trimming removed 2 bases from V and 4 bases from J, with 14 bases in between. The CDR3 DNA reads TGTGCCTGGAGTTTGACACATGGGGCCACTGAAGCTTTCTTT. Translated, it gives CAWSLTHGATEAFF.

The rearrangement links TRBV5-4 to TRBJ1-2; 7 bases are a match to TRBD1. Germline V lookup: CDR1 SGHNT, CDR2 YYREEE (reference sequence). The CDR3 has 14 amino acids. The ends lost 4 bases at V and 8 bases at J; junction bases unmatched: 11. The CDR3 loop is CASSQTGYSPGYTF. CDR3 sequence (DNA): TGTGCCAGCAGCCAGACAGGGTATTCGCCCGGCTACACCTTC. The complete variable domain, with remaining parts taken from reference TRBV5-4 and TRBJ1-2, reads ETGVTQSPTHLIKTRGQQVTLRCSSQSGHNTVSWYQQALGQGPQFIFQYYREEENGRGNFPPRFSGLQFPNYSSELNVNALELDDSALYLCASSQTGYSPGYTFGSGTRLTVV.

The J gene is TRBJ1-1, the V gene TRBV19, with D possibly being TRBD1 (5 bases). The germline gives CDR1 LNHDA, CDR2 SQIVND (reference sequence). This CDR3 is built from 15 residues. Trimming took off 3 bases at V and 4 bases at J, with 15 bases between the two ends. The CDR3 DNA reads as TGTGCCAGTAGTATTGGGTCGGGGGGGTCCACTGAAGCTTTCTTT. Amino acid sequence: CASSIGSGGSTEAFF.

The CDR3 reads CASSYSAGFQPQHF. CDR3 DNA sequence: TGTGCCAGCAGTTACTCAGCGGGGTTTCAGCCCCAGCATTTT. The rearrangement links TRBV6-2 or TRBV6-3 to TRBJ1-5; D gene unclear. Trimming removed 0 bases at V and 6 bases at J, with 9 bases between. The CDR3 consists of 14 residues. Germline values: CDR1 MNHEY, CDR2 SVGEGT.

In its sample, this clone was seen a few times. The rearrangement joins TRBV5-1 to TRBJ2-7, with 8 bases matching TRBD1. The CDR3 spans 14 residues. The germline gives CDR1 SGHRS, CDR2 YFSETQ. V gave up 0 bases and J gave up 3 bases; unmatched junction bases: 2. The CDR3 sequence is CASSLETGVYEQYF. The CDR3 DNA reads TGCGCCAGCAGCTTGGAGACAGGGGTCTACGAGCAGTACTTC.

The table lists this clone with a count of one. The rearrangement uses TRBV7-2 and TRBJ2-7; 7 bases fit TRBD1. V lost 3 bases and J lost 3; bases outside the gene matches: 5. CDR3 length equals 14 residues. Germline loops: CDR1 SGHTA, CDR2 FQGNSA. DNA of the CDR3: TGTGCCAGCAGCTTGACAGGGTCCAGCTACGAGCAGTACTTC. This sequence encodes CASSLTGSSYEQYF.

The CDR3 DNA follows: TGTGCCTGGAGTGGGGGGGACTTAGATACGCAGTATTTT. Translated: CAWSGGDLDTQYF. V is TRBV30 and J is TRBJ2-3; D is possibly TRBD2 (6 bases). The CDR3 extends over 13 amino acids. Germline CDR1 is GTSNPN and CDR2 is SVGIG (reference sequence). V was pared by 1 base and J by 5 bases, with 10 bases between.

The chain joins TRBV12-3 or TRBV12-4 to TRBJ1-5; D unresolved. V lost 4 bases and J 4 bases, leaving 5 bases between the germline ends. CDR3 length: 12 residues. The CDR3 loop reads CASSSKNQPQHF. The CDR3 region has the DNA TGTGCCAGCAGTTCCAAAAATCAGCCCCAGCATTTT.

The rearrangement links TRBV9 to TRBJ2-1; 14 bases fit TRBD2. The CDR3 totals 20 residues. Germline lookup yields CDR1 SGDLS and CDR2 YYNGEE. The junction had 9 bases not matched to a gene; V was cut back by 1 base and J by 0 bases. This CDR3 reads CASSVSSGTSGGSSYNEQFF. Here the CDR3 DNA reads TGTGCCAGCAGCGTAAGTTCGGGGACTAGCGGGGGCAGCTCCTACAATGAGCAGTTCTTC.

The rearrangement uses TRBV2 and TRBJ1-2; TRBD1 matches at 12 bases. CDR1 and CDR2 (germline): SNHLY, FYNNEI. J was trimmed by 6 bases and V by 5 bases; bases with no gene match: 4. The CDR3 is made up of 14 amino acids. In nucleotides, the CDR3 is TGTGCCAGCAGTCCGGGACAGGGGGCACATGGCTACACCTTC. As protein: CASSPGQGAHGYTF.

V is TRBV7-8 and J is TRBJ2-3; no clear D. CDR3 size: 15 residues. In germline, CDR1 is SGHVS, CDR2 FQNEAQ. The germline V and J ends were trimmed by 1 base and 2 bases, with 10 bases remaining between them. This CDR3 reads CASSLESIHTDTQYF. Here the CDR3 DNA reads TGTGCCAGCAGCTTAGAGTCTATCCACACAGATACGCAGTATTTT.

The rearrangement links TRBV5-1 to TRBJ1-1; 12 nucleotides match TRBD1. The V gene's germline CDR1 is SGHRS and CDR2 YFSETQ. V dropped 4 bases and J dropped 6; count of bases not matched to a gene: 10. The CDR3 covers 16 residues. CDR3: CASSARSGTGGSEAFF. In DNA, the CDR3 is TGCGCCAGCAGCGCAAGATCCGGGACAGGGGGCTCTGAAGCTTTCTTT.

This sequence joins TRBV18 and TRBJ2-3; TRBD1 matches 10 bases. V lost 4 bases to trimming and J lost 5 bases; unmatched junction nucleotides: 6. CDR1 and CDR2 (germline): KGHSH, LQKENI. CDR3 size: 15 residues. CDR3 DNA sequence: TGTGCCAGCTCACGGGACAGGGGTGGAGGAGATACGCAGTATTTT. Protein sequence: CASSRDRGGGDTQYF.

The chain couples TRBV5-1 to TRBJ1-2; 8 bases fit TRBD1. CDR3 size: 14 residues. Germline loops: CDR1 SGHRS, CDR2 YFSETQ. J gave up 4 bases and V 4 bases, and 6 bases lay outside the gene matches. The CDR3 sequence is CASSMTGVGYGYTF. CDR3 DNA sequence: TGCGCCAGCAGCATGACAGGGGTTGGCTATGGCTACACCTTC.

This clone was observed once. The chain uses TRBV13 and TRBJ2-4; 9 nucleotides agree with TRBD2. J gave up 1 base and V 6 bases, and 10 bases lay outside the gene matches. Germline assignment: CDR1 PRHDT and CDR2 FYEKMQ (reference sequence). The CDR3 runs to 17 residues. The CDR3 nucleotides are TGTGCCAGCAGTGTCGGCCAGCGGGGGGTCGCCAAAAACATTCAGTACTTC. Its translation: CASSVGQRGVAKNIQYF.

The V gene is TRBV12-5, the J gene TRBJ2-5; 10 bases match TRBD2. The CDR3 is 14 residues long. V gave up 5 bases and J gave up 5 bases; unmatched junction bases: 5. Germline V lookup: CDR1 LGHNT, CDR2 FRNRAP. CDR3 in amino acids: CASGPPGLAETQYF. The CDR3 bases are TGTGCTAGTGGTCCCCCGGGACTAGCGGAGACCCAGTACTTC.

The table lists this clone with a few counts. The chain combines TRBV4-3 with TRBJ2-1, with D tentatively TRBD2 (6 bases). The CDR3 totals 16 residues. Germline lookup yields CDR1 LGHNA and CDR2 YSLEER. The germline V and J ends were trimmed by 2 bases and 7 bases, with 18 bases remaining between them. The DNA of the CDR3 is TGCGCCAGCAGCCAACAGGCAGGGACTCCCTCAAATGAGCAGTTCTTC. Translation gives CASSQQAGTPSNEQFF.

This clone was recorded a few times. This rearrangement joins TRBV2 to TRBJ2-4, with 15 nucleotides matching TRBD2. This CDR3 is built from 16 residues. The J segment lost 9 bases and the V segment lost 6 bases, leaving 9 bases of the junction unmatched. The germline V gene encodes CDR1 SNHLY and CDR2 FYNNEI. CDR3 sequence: CASRLGLAGGRSIQYF. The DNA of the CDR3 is TGTGCCAGCAGGCTCGGACTAGCGGGGGGGCGGAGCATTCAGTACTTC.

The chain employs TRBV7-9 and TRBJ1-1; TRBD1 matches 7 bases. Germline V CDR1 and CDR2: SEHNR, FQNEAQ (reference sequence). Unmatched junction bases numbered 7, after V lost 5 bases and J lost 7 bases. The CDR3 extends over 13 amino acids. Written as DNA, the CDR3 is TGTGCCAGCAGCGTCAGGGGGGAGAGTGAAGCTTTCTTT. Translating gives CASSVRGESEAFF.

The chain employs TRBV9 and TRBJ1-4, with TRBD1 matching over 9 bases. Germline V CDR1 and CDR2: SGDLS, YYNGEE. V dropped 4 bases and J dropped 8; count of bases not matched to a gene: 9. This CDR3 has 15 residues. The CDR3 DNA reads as TGTGCCAGCAGCCGGACGGGGACAGGGACCGAAAAACTGTTTTTT. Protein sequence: CASSRTGTGTEKLFF.